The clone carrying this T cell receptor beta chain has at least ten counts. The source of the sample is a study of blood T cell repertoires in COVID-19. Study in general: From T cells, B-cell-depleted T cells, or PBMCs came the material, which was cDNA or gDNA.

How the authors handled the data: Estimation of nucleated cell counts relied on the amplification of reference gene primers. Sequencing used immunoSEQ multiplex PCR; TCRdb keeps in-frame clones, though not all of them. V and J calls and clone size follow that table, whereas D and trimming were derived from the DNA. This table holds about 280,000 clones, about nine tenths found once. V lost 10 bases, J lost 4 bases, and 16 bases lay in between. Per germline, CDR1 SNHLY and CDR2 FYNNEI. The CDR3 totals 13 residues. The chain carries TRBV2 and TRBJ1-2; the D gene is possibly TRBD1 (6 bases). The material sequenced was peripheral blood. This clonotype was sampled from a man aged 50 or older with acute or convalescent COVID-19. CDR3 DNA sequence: TGTGCCACCGTATTAGGGGGTTTCTATGGCTACACCTTC. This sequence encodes CATVLGGFYGYTF. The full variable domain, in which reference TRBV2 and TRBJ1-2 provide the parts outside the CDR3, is EPEVTQTPSHQVTQMGQEVILRCVPISNHLYFYWYRQILGQKVEFLVSFYNNEISEKSEIFDDQFSVERPDGSNFTLKIRSTKLEDSAMYFCATVLGGFYGYTFGSGTRLTVV.